This T cell receptor (beta chain) derives from a study of human T cells and chemical hapten exposure. This CDR3 spans 13 amino acids. Germline lookup yields CDR1 SGDLS and CDR2 YYNGEE. Trimming stripped 3 bases from V and 7 bases from J, with 11 bases between. Study-wide points: With DPC sensitization, TCRs exceeding 1 in 1000 frequency showed no change.

As the library was built, unique molecular identifiers were attached to individual cDNA molecules. TCRdb called the RACE reads again in MiXCR, with one record for every CDR3 protein. Of roughly 100,000 distinct CDR3 sequences in the sample, roughly 8.5% were seen once. This clonotype has at least ten counts. Its cognate antigen is unknown. This sample's time point: healthy volunteer bleed at 2 weeks. Sequencing started from total RNA isolated from unfractionated whole blood. The chain employs TRBV9 and TRBJ2-1; D unresolved. This TCR was sampled from a female donor in good health. Some clones in this sample may be carry-over from other donors' samples. The sample consisted of whole blood. CDR3 protein: CASSGSLGNEQFF. CDR3 bases: TGTGCCAGCAGCGGCAGTCTAGGGAATGAGCAGTTCTTC.